The rows below give T cell receptor beta chains drawn from one sample of a study of T cell responses to AZD1222 COVID-19 vaccine. Sequenced by immunoSEQ multiplex PCR; TCRdb stores in-frame clones only, minus some. This table has 65,000 to 85,000 clones, over 75% appearing once. The sequences come from peripheral blood, collected 28 days after the second AZD1222 dose. The receptors were gathered from an adult who received the AZD1222 COVID-19 vaccine. The CDR3 runs from the conserved cysteine through the conserved F or W. The size of a clone is reported for some rows only, either as once, few or many, or as a class for expanded clones.

TRBV7-7	-	13	TRBJ2-1	CASSRDRVNEQFF
TRBV19	-	16	TRBJ2-2	CASSLGRPTNTGELFF
TRBV13	-	17	TRBJ2-2	CASSLGPDRPLTGELFF
TRBV5-1	-	17	TRBJ2-2	CASSQLSTGGATGELFF
TRBV4-2	few	15	TRBJ2-4	CASSQDRSGKNIQYF
TRBV19	-	13	TRBJ1-5	CASSQGGGQPQHF
TRBV9	-	14	TRBJ1-2	CASSVMSGNYGYTF
TRBV19	-	17	TRBJ2-1	CASSIDLYGDIYNEQFF
TRBV2	-	13	TRBJ1-1	CASMRGLITEAFF
TRBV18	-	15	TRBJ2-6	CASSLRVDGANVLTF
TRBV11-3	few	13	TRBJ1-1	CASSVHSNTEAFF
TRBV10-1	-	15	TRBJ2-1	CASTENRGPYNEQFF
TRBV2	-	11	TRBJ2-7	CASSEARGGVF
TRBV5-5	-	12	TRBJ1-1	CASSLRGTEAFF
TRBV19	-	16	TRBJ2-6	CASSIRQPSGANVLTF
TRBV7-3	-	17	TRBJ2-1	CASSLTDLAGVYNEQFF
TRBV10-2	-	14	TRBJ1-3	CASSPTGIGNTIYF
TRBV12-1	-	15	TRBJ1-1	CASSFEDRVYTEAFF
TRBV24-1	few	11	TRBJ2-3	CATHFGDTQYF
TRBV14	-	15	TRBJ1-4	CASSRYRATNEKLFF
TRBV2	few	15	TRBJ2-3	CASSPGLGQTNTQYF
TRBV6-5	-	14	TRBJ1-2	CASTKLGSSYGYTF
TRBV9	-	12	TRBJ2-1	CASSVDDNEQFF
TRBV20-1	-	14	TRBJ1-6	CSASAEGSSSPLHF
TRBV6-1	-	16	TRBJ1-5	CASSELVGRGYQPQHF
TRBV19	-	13	TRBJ2-5	CASSISGQETQYF
TRBV9	-	15	TRBJ2-1	CASSEDLHSYNEQFF
TRBV5-1	-	14	TRBJ1-4	CASSLDRYNEKLFF
TRBV2	few	15	TRBJ1-3	CASRQDLFSGNTIYF
TRBV10-1	-	16	TRBJ2-1	CASSADSTFSYNEQFF
TRBV28	-	16	TRBJ1-5	CASSRPRTGVNQPQHF
TRBV7-8	-	11	TRBJ2-5	CASSSPETQYF
TRBV18	-	13	TRBJ2-7	CASSLGTAFEQYF
TRBV6-5	-	14	TRBJ2-3	CASSLNRDPDTQYF
TRBV3-1/TRBV3-2	-	14	TRBJ1-3	CASSQMGGGNTIYF
TRBV7-9	-	14	TRBJ2-1	CASGGTGDYNEQFF
TRBV3-1/TRBV3-2	-	15	TRBJ1-2	CASSQGRGANYGYTF
TRBV19	-	14	TRBJ2-7	CASSKVGGGYEQYF
TRBV6-5	-	14	TRBJ2-3	CATQRDRAADTQYF
TRBV28	-	13	TRBJ1-6	CASRGTGNSPLHF
TRBV19	-	14	TRBJ2-7	CASSHRQGAREQYF
TRBV3-1/TRBV3-2	once	17	TRBJ2-1	CASSHIGLAGGLDEQFF
TRBV19	-	13	TRBJ1-1	CASSLRGFTEAFF
TRBV14	-	14	TRBJ1-5	CASSQAGVNQPQHF